The 27 T cell receptor beta chains presented below share a single source sample, sequenced in a study of T-cell reconstitution after alpha-beta-depleted transplantation in children. Unique molecular identifiers featured in how the TCRbeta library was prepared. TCRdb independently ran MiXCR on the PCR reads; one entry per CDR3 protein. The repertoire holds about 980,000 distinct CDR3 sequences, with about 29% as singletons. The sample here was PBMCs, mostly from graft donor cells, taken 360 days after TCRalphabeta/CD19-depleted stem cell transplant. These receptors originate from a boy younger than two who had a stem cell transplant for SCID, so the T cells may come from the graft donor.

This clonotype was seen a handful of times. The rearrangement links TRBV12-3 or TRBV12-4 to TRBJ1-1; D gene ambiguous. There are 14 residues in the CDR3. With 6 bases removed from V and 1 base from J, the gap between germline ends came to 12 bases. Written as DNA, the CDR3 is TGTGCCAGCAGCCCCGGAGGGCCGAACACTGAAGCTTTCTTT. This codes for CASSPGGPNTEAFF.

In this sample, this clonotype turned up many times. V gene TRBV20-1 combines with J gene TRBJ2-3; 11 nucleotides align to TRBD2. Trimming took 6 bases from V and 0 from J; bases not matched to a gene: 2. The CDR3 extends over 14 amino acids. Germline loops: CDR1 DFQATT, CDR2 SNEGSKA (reference sequence). The CDR3 reads CSARLAGSTDTQYF. The CDR3 coding sequence is TGCAGTGCAAGACTAGCGGGGAGCACAGATACGCAGTATTTT.

V gene TRBV12-5 combines with J gene TRBJ2-1, with TRBD2 matching 7 bases. V shed 5 bases, J shed 10 bases, and the junction held 14 bases outside the gene matches. Germline CDR1 LGHNT, CDR2 FRNRAP. CDR3 length: 15 residues. The CDR3 loop is CASGLSSAGHYEQFF. The CDR3 region has the DNA TGTGCTAGTGGTCTCTCCTCAGCGGGGCACTACGAGCAGTTCTTC.

This clonotype was seen more than once but under ten times. V usage is TRBV6-5 and J usage is TRBJ2-7; D ambiguous. V lost 0 bases, J lost 2 bases, and 8 bases lay in between. The CDR3 has 14 residues. Per germline, CDR1 MNHEY and CDR2 SVGAGI. The CDR3: CASSYSTSTYEQYF. CDR3 DNA sequence: TGTGCCAGCAGTTACTCTACATCTACCTACGAGCAGTACTTC.

At least ten counts were recorded for this clonotype. CDR3 residues: CASSLALIGTGRNTEAFF. The CDR3 coding sequence is TGTGCCAGCAGTTTAGCGCTGATAGGGACAGGGAGGAACACTGAAGCTTTCTTT. The chain links TRBV12-3 or TRBV12-4 to TRBJ1-1, with 9 bases matching TRBD1. CDR3 length equals 18 residues. V lost 0 bases, J lost 1 base, and 9 bases stayed unmatched.

The table lists this clonotype with a few counts. The chain employs TRBV5-1 and TRBJ1-5; 9 bases fit TRBD1. Trimming removed 3 bases from V and 7 bases from J; junction bases left unmatched: 2. The germline V gene has CDR1 SGHRS and CDR2 YFSETQ. This CDR3 is 13 amino acids long. CDR3 residues: CASSWTGEQPQHF. CDR3 sequence (DNA): TGCGCCAGCAGCTGGACAGGGGAGCAGCCCCAGCATTTT. The complete variable domain, with remaining parts taken from reference TRBV5-1 and TRBJ1-5, reads KAGVTQTPRYLIKTRGQQVTLSCSPISGHRSVSWYQQTPGQGLQFLFEYFSETQRNKGNFPGRFSGRQFSNSRSEMNVSTLELGDSALYLCASSWTGEQPQHFGDGTRLSIL.

V gene TRBV18 combines with J gene TRBJ2-3, with D hard to call. The CDR3 runs 12 residues. Germline lookup yields CDR1 KGHSH and CDR2 LQKENI. V shed 6 bases and J shed 6 bases, with 10 bases lying between them. This CDR3 reads CASSQEADTQYF. The CDR3 DNA reads TGTGCCAGCTCTCAAGAGGCGGATACGCAGTATTTT. The complete variable domain, with remaining parts taken from reference TRBV18 and TRBJ2-3, reads NAGVMQNPRHLVRRRGQEARLRCSPMKGHSHVYWYRQLPEEGLKFMVYLQKENIIDESGMPKERFSAEFPKEGPSILRIQQVVRGDSAAYFCASSQEADTQYFGPGTRLTVL.

In DNA, the CDR3 is TGTGCCAGCAGCTTCCGTTTGGGGGGCGGGATGAACACTGAAGCTTTCTTT. Its protein product is CASSFRLGGGMNTEAFF. The chain is built from TRBV11-2 and TRBJ1-1; TRBD1 might be the D (6 bases). Germline CDR1 and CDR2: SGHAT and FQNNGV. The CDR3 runs 17 residues. V lost 3 bases, J lost 0 bases, and 17 bases lay in between.

The table lists this clonotype with a few counts. The chain carries TRBV6-1 and TRBJ2-7; perhaps D is TRBD1 or TRBD2 (5 bases each). Trimming took off 1 base at V and 3 bases at J, with 22 bases between the two ends. From germline, CDR1 is MNHNS and CDR2 SASEGT. CDR3 length equals 18 residues. The CDR3 DNA follows: TGTGCCAGCAGTGAAGAGTTCTCCGGGGCGCCGTATCTCTACGAGCAGTACTTC. Residues: CASSEEFSGAPYLYEQYF.

CDR3 loop: CAWSLAVWGYTF. The DNA for the CDR3 is TGTGCCTGGAGTCTGGCGGTTTGGGGCTACACCTTC. The V call is TRBV30, the J call TRBJ1-2, with unresolved D. Germline V gene sequence: CDR1 GTSNPN, CDR2 SVGIG (reference sequence). The CDR3 runs to 12 residues. With 2 bases removed from V and 8 bases from J, the gap between germline ends came to 12 bases.

This sequence joins TRBV12-3 or TRBV12-4 and TRBJ2-5; D perhaps matches TRBD2 (6 bases). The length of the CDR3 is 15 residues. Trimming left V 6 bases short and J 4 bases short, with 18 bases between. The CDR3 loop reads CASREDIEEGETQYF. The CDR3 DNA reads TGTGCCAGCAGGGAAGACATCGAGGAGGGAGAGACCCAGTACTTC.

Only a few counts were recorded for this clonotype. The genes are TRBV14 and TRBJ2-3; D uncertain. The germline gives CDR1 SGHDN, CDR2 FVKESK. V was shortened by 1 base and J by 2 bases, with 4 bases between the two germline ends. CDR3 length equals 13 residues. CDR3 in DNA: TGTGCCAGCAGCCAAGTAGTCACAGATACGCAGTATTTT. Encoded protein: CASSQVVTDTQYF.

The V and J genes are TRBV4-3 and TRBJ1-1, with a weak D call TRBD1 (5 bases). Germline loops: CDR1 LGHNA, CDR2 YSLEER. The CDR3 extends over 14 amino acids. The V and J ends lost 0 bases and 5 bases respectively, with 10 bases between them. CDR3 sequence: CASSQDLGGTEAFF. DNA of the CDR3: TGCGCCAGCAGCCAAGATTTGGGGGGAACTGAAGCTTTCTTT.

The CDR3 protein is CASSPDRVGHEQYF. In DNA form, the CDR3 reads TGTGCCAGCAGCCCCGACAGGGTAGGCCACGAGCAGTACTTC. The chain has TRBV12-3 or TRBV12-4 and TRBJ2-7, with TRBD1 identical over 7 bases. The trim removed 6 bases at V and 5 bases at J, leaving 10 bases unmatched. There are 14 residues in the CDR3.

This clonotype was detected a few times. This chain uses TRBV7-9 with TRBJ1-1, with D perhaps TRBD1 (5 bases). Trimming removed 3 bases from V and 1 base from J, with 12 bases in between. The CDR3 is 15 residues long. Germline lookup yields CDR1 SEHNR and CDR2 FQNEAQ (reference sequence). CDR3 bases: TGTGCCAGCAGCTTCCGGGACCTCAAGAACACTGAAGCTTTCTTT. Encoded protein: CASSFRDLKNTEAFF.

The chain combines TRBV5-1 with TRBJ2-5; 15 nucleotides agree with TRBD2. The CDR3 is 19 amino acids. The germline V gene has CDR1 SGHRS and CDR2 YFSETQ. V lost 4 bases, J lost 4 bases, and 14 bases stayed unmatched. The CDR3 coding sequence is TGCGCCAGCAGCCGAGGGACTAGCGGGGGGAACCGGGGAGCAGAGACCCAGTACTTC. Encoded protein: CASSRGTSGGNRGAETQYF.

The rearrangement uses TRBV6-1 and TRBJ2-1; TRBD2 aligns across 10 bases. This CDR3 comprises 16 residues. Germline values: CDR1 MNHNS, CDR2 SASEGT. The junction had 9 bases not matched to a gene; V was cut back by 5 bases and J by 5 bases. CDR3 amino acids: CASSPTLAGLNNEQFF. The CDR3 region has the DNA TGTGCCAGCAGTCCAACACTAGCGGGACTAAACAATGAGCAGTTCTTC.

The chain employs TRBV4-2 and TRBJ2-5; D not resolved. Germline V gene sequence: CDR1 LGHNA, CDR2 YNFKEQ. Trimming shortened V by 0 bases and J by 5 bases, and 10 bases separated the two germline ends. There are 14 residues in the CDR3. The chain's CDR3 is CASSQDVARETQYF. The DNA for the CDR3 is TGTGCCAGCAGCCAAGATGTGGCGCGGGAGACCCAGTACTTC.

This clonotype was observed a few times. The chain recombines TRBV12-3 or TRBV12-4 with TRBJ2-7; 9 nucleotides agree with TRBD1. The CDR3 loop spans 16 amino acids. J gave up 3 bases and V 4 bases, and 10 bases lay outside the gene matches. CDR3 DNA: TGTGCCAGCAGTTCTCGACCGGGACAGGGCGTCTACGAGCAGTACTTC. Translated: CASSSRPGQGVYEQYF.

This chain connects TRBV21-1 to TRBJ2-1; the D call in the table, TRBD2, was not verified against the DNA. TRBV21-1 is assigned pseudogene status. This CDR3 spans 15 amino acids. The CDR3 bases are TGTGCCAGCACCCTTCGGCCCACTTCTGCCCATGAGCAGTTCTTC. Its translation: CASTLRPTSAHEQFF.

This clonotype was recorded a few times. The V call is TRBV20-1, the J call TRBJ1-5; TRBD1 matches at 8 bases. Germline V lookup: CDR1 DFQATT, CDR2 SNEGSKA (reference sequence). Losses at the gene ends were 5 bases for V and 4 bases for J; bases not matched to a gene: 16. The length of the CDR3 is 17 residues. CDR3 sequence (DNA): TGCAGTGCTTTATCCCCAACAGGGGGGGCAATGAATCAGCCCCAGCATTTT. Amino acid sequence: CSALSPTGGAMNQPQHF.

This clonotype was observed a few times. V is TRBV9 and J is TRBJ2-1; D call uncertain. Germline loops: CDR1 SGDLS, CDR2 YYNGEE. V was pared by 1 base and J by 8 bases, with 7 bases between. The CDR3 contains 12 residues. CDR3 bases: TGTGCCAGCAGCGTATATGGGGATGAGCAGTTCTTC. Its protein is CASSVYGDEQFF.

This chain uses TRBV2 with TRBJ2-1; D is possibly TRBD2 (5 bases). The CDR3 loop spans 15 amino acids. Germline V gene lookup returns CDR1 SNHLY and CDR2 FYNNEI. Trimming removed 2 bases from V and 2 bases from J, with 10 bases in between. Here the CDR3 DNA reads TGTGCCAGCAGTGAAAGCGGATCACCCTACAATGAGCAGTTCTTC. It codes for CASSESGSPYNEQFF.

The chain employs TRBV4-1 and TRBJ2-5; TRBD1 agrees at 8 bases. The junction had 6 bases not matched to a gene; V was cut back by 2 bases and J by 1 base. There are 16 residues in the CDR3. CDR1 and CDR2 from the germline V gene are MGHRA and YSYEKL. CDR3: CASSQRDRGTQETQYF. CDR3 coding DNA: TGCGCCAGCAGCCAACGAGACAGGGGAACCCAAGAGACCCAGTACTTC.

This clonotype occurred a few times. This chain connects TRBV27 to TRBJ2-7, with a weak D call TRBD2 (5 bases). CDR1 is MNHEY, CDR2 SMNVEV, per germline (reference sequence). The CDR3 covers 15 residues. Trimming removed 2 bases at V and 2 bases at J, with 13 bases between. CDR3 nucleotides: TGTGCCAGCAGTTTAACCCCCTCCGGGGCCTACGAGCAGTACTTC. Encoded protein: CASSLTPSGAYEQYF.

This sequence joins TRBV3-1 and TRBJ2-7; D unresolved. This CDR3 contains 16 residues. Germline CDR1 LGHDT, CDR2 YNNKEL (reference sequence). V was cut by 2 bases and J by 2 bases, with 16 bases left in between. DNA for the CDR3: TGTGCCAGCAGCCAACGATATTCCCGCCAGCCCTACGAGCAGTACTTC. Translation: CASSQRYSRQPYEQYF.

The rearrangement links TRBV7-9 to TRBJ2-4; 8 nucleotides match TRBD1. The germline V gene encodes CDR1 SEHNR and CDR2 FQNEAQ (reference sequence). V lost 1 base to trimming and J lost 5 bases; unmatched junction nucleotides: 4. The CDR3 has 15 amino acids. CDR3 in DNA: TGTGCCAGCAGCTTAGTAGCAGGGGGCGAAAACATTCAGTACTTC. This codes for CASSLVAGGENIQYF.